The present TCR beta chain was sequenced within a study of T-cell memory formation after mild COVID-19. Study-level results: Later expanders leaned toward CD4+, whereas clones contracting from day 15 to 85 were balanced CD4/CD8. Contracting CD4+ clones lay largely in CM and EM, with CD8+ ones residing in EMRA. Researchers found some responding clones in pre-infection memory, a sign that cross-reactive memory joined.

Germline trimming cut 3 bases from V and 5 bases from J; bases unmatched to any gene: 8. Per the germline V gene, CDR1 is SEHNR and CDR2 is FQNEAQ (reference sequence). CDR3 length equals 15 residues. MiXCR was run by TCRdb on the 5' RACE reads, yielding one entry per CDR3 protein. The table includes roughly 450,000 distinct CDR3 sequences, about 18% detected once. This clonotype was observed a handful of times. Its antigen is still unknown. The sequencing input was PBMCs or a T cell subset sorted from them (not recorded which). The chain joins TRBV7-9 to TRBJ2-5; TRBD2 matches at 8 bases. This clonotype was obtained from an adult woman who had mild COVID-19 (a few samples of this study predate the infection). Cell type and time point are not known. The DNA for the CDR3 is TGTGCCAGCAGCTTTGTTGAGCGGGGGCTGGAGACCCAGTACTTC. Translating it yields CASSFVERGLETQYF.